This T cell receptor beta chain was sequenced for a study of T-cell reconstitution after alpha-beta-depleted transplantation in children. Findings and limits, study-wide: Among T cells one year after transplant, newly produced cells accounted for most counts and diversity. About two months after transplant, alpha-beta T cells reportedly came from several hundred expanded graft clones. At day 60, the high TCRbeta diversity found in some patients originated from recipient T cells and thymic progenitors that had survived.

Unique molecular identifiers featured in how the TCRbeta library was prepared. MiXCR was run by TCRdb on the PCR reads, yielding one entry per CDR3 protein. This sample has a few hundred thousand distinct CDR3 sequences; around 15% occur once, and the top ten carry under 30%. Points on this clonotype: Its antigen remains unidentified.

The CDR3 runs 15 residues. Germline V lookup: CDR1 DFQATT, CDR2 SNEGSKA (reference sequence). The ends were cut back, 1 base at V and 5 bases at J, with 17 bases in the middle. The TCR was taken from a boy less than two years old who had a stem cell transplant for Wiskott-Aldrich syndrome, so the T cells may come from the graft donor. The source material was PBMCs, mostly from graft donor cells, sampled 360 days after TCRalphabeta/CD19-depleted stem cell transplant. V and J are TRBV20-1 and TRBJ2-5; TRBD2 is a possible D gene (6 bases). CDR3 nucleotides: TGCAGTGCTAGAGTTGGGACTTGCGAATGTGAGACCCAGTACTTC. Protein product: CSARVGTCECETQYF.